Below are 15 T cell receptor beta chains sequenced from a single sample in a study of blood T cell repertoires in COVID-19. This table comes from immunoSEQ multiplex PCR, and its TCRdb copy is limited to in-frame clones, with some not included. The repertoire holds under 250,000 clones, with more than 75% as singletons. Source material: peripheral blood. These receptors were collected from a woman over 75 with COVID-19, enrolled during active disease.

The table lists this clone with a count of one. The chain recombines TRBV5-6 with TRBJ1-4; D is possibly TRBD1 (5 bases). Germline V CDR1 and CDR2: SGHDT, YYEEEE. CDR3 size: 15 residues. V lost 1 base to trimming and J lost 5 bases, with 12 bases between them. In nucleotides, the CDR3 is TGTGCCAGCAGCTTGCGCCTGCGGGGGAATGAAAAACTGTTTTTT. Its translation: CASSLRLRGNEKLFF. The full variable domain, its missing parts supplied by reference TRBV5-6 and TRBJ1-4, is DAGVTQSPTHLIKTRGQQVTLRCSPKSGHDTVSWYQQALGQGPQFIFQYYEEEERQRGNFPDRFSGHQFPNYSSELNVNALLLGDSALYLCASSLRLRGNEKLFFGSGTQLSVL.

V usage is TRBV7-9 and J usage is TRBJ2-1, with a weak D call TRBD1 (5 bases). Germline V gene lookup returns CDR1 SEHNR and CDR2 FQNEAQ (reference sequence). The CDR3 length is 18 residues. V was pared by 4 bases and J by 1 base, with 20 bases between. The CDR3 protein is CASSSQGFGLDSYNEQFF. The CDR3 region has the DNA TGTGCCAGCAGCTCTCAGGGATTTGGATTGGATTCCTACAATGAGCAGTTCTTC.

This sequence joins TRBV5-4 and TRBJ2-4; 14 nucleotides align to TRBD2. The junction had 11 bases not matched to a gene; V was cut back by 5 bases and J by 4 bases. CDR1 and CDR2 from the germline V gene are SGHNT and YYREEE (reference sequence). There are 18 residues in the CDR3. CDR3: CASSWSGTSGGRKNIQYF. In DNA form, the CDR3 reads TGTGCCAGCAGTTGGTCCGGGACTAGCGGGGGCCGGAAAAACATTCAGTACTTC.

J is TRBJ1-2 and V is TRBV30; D not certain. Germline V gene data show CDR1 as GTSNPN and CDR2 as SVGIG (reference sequence). Trimming took off 1 base at V and 6 bases at J, with 18 bases between the two ends. This CDR3 region has 15 residues. The CDR3 DNA is TGTGCCTGGAGTGAGCGAAACAAAGGATCGAATGGCTACACCTTC. Translated: CAWSERNKGSNGYTF.

This clone has just one count. The chain couples TRBV5-4 to TRBJ2-7; no firm D call. V was cut by 2 bases and J by 2 bases, with 8 bases left in between. The CDR3 is made up of 13 amino acids. The germline CDR1 and CDR2 sequences are SGHNT and YYREEE (reference sequence). The CDR3 region is CASSFHGTYEQYF. Written as DNA, the CDR3 is TGTGCCAGCAGCTTTCACGGTACCTACGAGCAGTACTTC.

This clone was seen a single time. V is TRBV5-1 and J is TRBJ1-2, with D unclear. The length of the CDR3 is 14 residues. V was trimmed by 0 bases and J by 6 bases, leaving 12 bases between them. Germline CDR1 reads SGHRS; CDR2 reads YFSETQ. CDR3 bases: TGCGCCAGCAGCTTGGCCGCGGGGAAGGATGGCTACACCTTC. Amino acid sequence: CASSLAAGKDGYTF.

The J gene is TRBJ2-5, the V gene TRBV5-1; 8 bases agree with TRBD2. V shed 0 bases, J shed 2 bases, and the junction held 6 bases outside the gene matches. The germline V gene encodes CDR1 SGHRS and CDR2 YFSETQ. This CDR3 has 16 amino acids. The CDR3 sequence: CASSLEPGGTQETQYF. The CDR3 nucleotides are TGCGCCAGCAGCTTGGAACCGGGGGGGACTCAAGAGACCCAGTACTTC.

The chain uses TRBV5-7 and TRBJ1-5; 10 nucleotides line up with TRBD1. TRBV5-7 is an open reading frame whose function is uncertain. With V trimmed by 4 bases and J by 7 bases, 5 bases remained unmatched. CDR3 length equals 14 residues. DNA for the CDR3: TGTGCCAGCAGCATCGGGACAGGGGAACAGCCCCAGCATTTT. As protein: CASSIGTGEQPQHF.

This chain links TRBV29-1 with TRBJ2-7; D is possibly TRBD2 (6 bases). Trimming left V 3 bases short and J 5 bases short, with 8 bases between. The CDR3 has 11 residues. The germline gives CDR1 SQVTM, CDR2 ANQGSEA. The CDR3, as DNA: TGCAGCGTTGATGGAGGGAACGAGCAGTACGTC. This encodes CSVDGGNEQYV.

This chain connects TRBV9 to TRBJ1-2; no firm D call. Germline V gene data show CDR1 as SGDLS and CDR2 as YYNGEE. V lost 7 bases and J lost 0, with 10 bases in between. CDR3 length equals 13 residues. The CDR3 loop reads CASRGGTNYGYTF. CDR3 bases: TGTGCCAGCCGGGGAGGGACTAACTATGGCTACACCTTC.

The chain uses TRBV6-6 and TRBJ2-7; maybe TRBD1 (5 bases). The CDR3 spans 11 residues. Trimming shortened V by 7 bases and J by 3 bases, and 7 bases separated the two germline ends. CDR1 and CDR2 (germline): MNHNY, SVGAGI (reference sequence). This CDR3 is CASTQGYEQYV. In nucleotides, the CDR3 is TGTGCCAGCACCCAGGGCTACGAGCAGTACGTC.

CDR3 sequence (DNA): TGTGCCAGCTCAGCAGGGTGGACGGTTCAAGAGACCCAGTACTTC. Translating gives CASSAGWTVQETQYF. The V and J genes are TRBV18 and TRBJ2-5; the D gene is possibly TRBD1 (5 bases). Germline lookup yields CDR1 KGHSH and CDR2 LQKENI. Trimming left V 5 bases short and J 2 bases short, with 15 bases between. This CDR3 is 15 amino acids long. Complete variable domain (other parts from reference TRBV18 and TRBJ2-5): NAGVMQNPRHLVRRRGQEARLRCSPMKGHSHVYWYRQLPEEGLKFMVYLQKENIIDESGMPKERFSAEFPKEGPSILRIQQVVRGDSAAYFCASSAGWTVQETQYFGPGTRLLVL.

V gene TRBV6-2 or TRBV6-3 combines with J gene TRBJ1-1; unclear D gene. Germline values: CDR1 MNHEY, CDR2 SVGEGT. The CDR3 spans 16 residues. Trimming cost V 0 bases and J 1 base, with 12 bases left between them. DNA for the CDR3: TGTGCCAGCAGTTACTCAAACCCCAGTCGGAACACTGAAGCTTTCTTT. As protein: CASSYSNPSRNTEAFF.

Worth noting for this clone: The same CDR3 arises from other DNA sequences in this sample as well. The chain has TRBV6-2 or TRBV6-3 and TRBJ1-1; weak D call: TRBD1 (5 bases). This CDR3 region has 14 residues. V lost 0 bases and J lost 5, with 10 bases in between. CDR1 is MNHEY, CDR2 SVGEGT, per germline. The CDR3 sequence: CASSYSGGGTEAFF. DNA of the CDR3: TGTGCCAGCAGTTACTCCGGGGGGGGGACTGAAGCTTTCTTT.

This clone was recorded only once. The rearrangement joins TRBV3-1 (or the pseudogene TRBV3-2) to TRBJ2-3; TRBD2 matches at 7 bases. CDR1 is LGHDT, CDR2 YNNKEL, per germline (reference sequence). The trim removed 4 bases at V and 1 base at J, leaving 8 bases unmatched. The CDR3 length is 16 residues. The CDR3 DNA reads TGTGCCAGCAGCCCGGCCGGGGGGTGGGGCACAGATACGCAGTATTTT. This sequence encodes CASSPAGGWGTDTQYF.